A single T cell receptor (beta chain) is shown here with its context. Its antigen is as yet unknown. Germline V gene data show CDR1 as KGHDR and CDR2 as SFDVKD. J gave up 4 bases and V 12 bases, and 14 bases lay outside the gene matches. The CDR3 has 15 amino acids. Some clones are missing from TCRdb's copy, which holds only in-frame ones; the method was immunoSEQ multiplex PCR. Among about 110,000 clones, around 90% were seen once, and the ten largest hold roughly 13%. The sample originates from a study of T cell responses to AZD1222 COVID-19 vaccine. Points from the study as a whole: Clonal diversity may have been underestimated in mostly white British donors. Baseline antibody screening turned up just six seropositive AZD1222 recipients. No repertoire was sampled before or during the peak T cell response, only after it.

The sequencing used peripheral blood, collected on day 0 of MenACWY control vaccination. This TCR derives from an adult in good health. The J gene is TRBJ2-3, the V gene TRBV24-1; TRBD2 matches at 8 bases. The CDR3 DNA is TGTGCCCCCCGGGAGGGGGGGGGCCTATCAGATACGCAGTATTTT. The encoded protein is CAPREGGGLSDTQYF.